One sample yielded the 27 T cell receptor beta chains listed below, sequenced in a study of tumor-infiltrating lymphocytes in primary liver carcinoma. Total RNA and DNA came together from approximately 20-30 mg of bulk tissue without cell sorting. Priming with a constant-region primer yielded TCR beta cDNA from about 500 ng total RNA. Slightly modified ARM-PCR served as the procedure for the TCR beta libraries. These libraries came from three rounds of nested multiplex PCR. A C-beta reverse primer was combined with TRBV1-TRBV30 forward primers in the first two PCR rounds, and each round had 10 cycles. One entry per CDR3 protein results from TCRdb running MiXCR on the multiplex PCR reads. The repertoire includes 70,000 to 95,000 distinct CDR3 sequences, more than 60% of them detected once, and around a quarter sits in the top ten. The sequenced sample was liver tumor tissue from sampling region 4. The subset here: tumor region T4, right-lateral pole. The receptors originated from a man in his forties or fifties with primary liver carcinoma and hepatitis B virus infection.

As for this clonotype: This may be a read error, as it is one base from a much larger clone. This rearrangement joins TRBV30 to TRBJ2-1, with 10 bases fitting TRBD2. This CDR3 has 16 amino acids. Germline loops: CDR1 GTSNPN, CDR2 SVGIG (reference sequence). This chain's CDR3 is CAWSGPLAGGTDEQIF. The CDR3 nucleotides read TGTGCCTGGAGTGGTCCCTTAGCGGGAGGTACCGATGAGCAGATCTTC.

The chain has TRBV28 and TRBJ2-5; D ambiguous. Germline V gene sequence: CDR1 MDHEN, CDR2 SYDVKM. The CDR3 is 12 amino acids. V was cut by 7 bases and J by 5 bases, with 11 bases left in between. In nucleotides, the CDR3 is TGTGCCAGCAACTTCAGACGGGAGACCCAGTACTTC. It is translated as CASNFRRETQYF.

This clonotype was detected many times. The rearrangement joins TRBV5-6 to TRBJ2-2; 7 bases agree with TRBD1. Trimming cost V 1 base and J 6 bases; bases outside gene matches: 6. CDR1 is SGHDT and CDR2 is YYEEEE in the germline V gene. The CDR3 runs to 15 residues. The CDR3 nucleotides read TGTGCCAGCAGCTTGCGACAGGGAAGGGCCGGGGAGCTGTTTTTT. It translates to CASSLRQGRAGELFF. The entire variable domain, with the rest obtained from reference TRBV5-6 and TRBJ2-2, is as follows: DAGVTQSPTHLIKTRGQQVTLRCSPKSGHDTVSWYQQALGQGPQFIFQYYEEEERQRGNFPDRFSGHQFPNYSSELNVNALLLGDSALYLCASSLRQGRAGELFFGEGSRLTVL.

This clonotype was counted between two and nine times. One junction end does not reproduce the germline sequence, and a read error may be involved. The V gene is TRBV6-1, the J gene TRBJ2-7, with TRBD1 matching over 8 bases. CDR3 length: 14 residues. Germline loops: CDR1 MNHNS, CDR2 SASEGT. The CDR3 nucleotides read TGTGCCAGCAGTGGACGGGGACAGGCCTACGAGCAATACTTC. Translating it yields CASSGRGQAYEQYF.

CDR3 bases: TGCGCCAGCAGCTTGGGCAGCGACATCGCGGAGACCCAGTACTTC. Its protein product is CASSLGSDIAETQYF. This chain connects TRBV5-1 to TRBJ2-5; D unclear. The CDR3 spans 15 residues. Germline lookup yields CDR1 SGHRS and CDR2 YFSETQ. The germline V and J ends were trimmed by 0 bases and 5 bases, with 14 bases remaining between them.

For this clonotype: Since no conserved phenylalanine or tryptophan closes the CDR3, a read error is the likely cause. CDR3 protein: CASSSTGGRRYEQYL. For the CDR3, the DNA is TGTGCCAGTAGCTCTACAGGGGGCCGGAGGTATGAGCAGTACTTA. The V and J genes are TRBV11-2 and TRBJ2-7; 9 positions match TRBD1. The CDR3 covers 15 residues. Germline CDR1 SGHAT, CDR2 FQNNGV.

Regarding this clonotype: This could be a read error, since a much larger clone is one nucleotide away. The chain uses TRBV5-1 and TRBJ2-7; D may be TRBD2 (6 bases). The V end lost 6 bases, the J end lost 7 bases, and 17 bases lay between the germline ends. The CDR3 length is 13 residues. Germline V CDR1 and CDR2: SGHRS, YFSETQ. CDR3 sequence: CASNSGLDGEQYF. DNA of the CDR3: TGCGCCAGCAACTCGGGACTCGACGGGGAGCAGTACTTC.

This chain links TRBV7-8 with TRBJ2-7; TRBD2 agrees at 7 bases. V lost 3 bases and J lost 5; bases outside the gene matches: 13. This CDR3 has 16 residues. Germline CDR1 reads SGHVS; CDR2 reads FQNEAQ. In nucleotides, the CDR3 is TGTGCCAGCAGCTTGGCGACTGGGCGGGAGATCCACGAGCAGTACTTC. Its protein product is CASSLATGREIHEQYF.

With regard to this clonotype: Compared with germline, one end of the junction differs, possibly owing to a read error. The CDR3 nucleotides read TGTGTCAGCAGCCTTAGCGTTGGAGAGACCAAGTACTTC. It specifies CVSSLSVGETKYF. The V gene is TRBV11-2, the J gene TRBJ2-5, with D perhaps TRBD2 (5 bases). The CDR3 is 13 residues long. CDR1 and CDR2 (germline): SGHAT, FQNNGV.

Remarks on this clonotype: A read error may produce the germline difference seen at one junction end. The rearrangement links TRBV29-1 to TRBJ2-2; D perhaps matches TRBD2 (5 bases). The germline CDR1 and CDR2 sequences are SQVTM and ANQGSEA. The CDR3 has 13 residues. CDR3 in amino acids: CSVELSSHRGAVF. CDR3 nucleotides: TGCAGCGTTGAATTGTCTTCCCACCGGGGAGCTGTTTTT.

This clonotype came up a few times. A much more abundant neighbour one base away suggests this may be a read error. The chain is built from TRBV30 and TRBJ1-3; D is ambiguous. CDR3 length: 11 residues. Germline CDR1 is GTSNPN and CDR2 is SVGIG (reference sequence). The CDR3 nucleotides read TGTGCCTGGAGTGTCGGAAACTCCATATATTTT. Its translation: CAWSVGNSIYF.

This clonotype was detected many times. This sequence joins TRBV4-1 and TRBJ2-7; TRBD1 matches at 7 bases. Germline assignment: CDR1 MGHRA and CDR2 YSYEKL. There are 15 residues in the CDR3. Trimming at V came to 5 bases and at J to 3 bases, leaving 10 bases not matched to a gene. The CDR3 protein is CASSLVRDSIYEQYF. CDR3 nucleotides: TGCGCCAGCAGCTTAGTTCGGGACAGCATCTACGAGCAGTACTTC.

This clonotype ranks as medium-sized. This chain links TRBV11-2 with TRBJ1-1; 9 nucleotides match TRBD1. Germline V gene data show CDR1 as SGHAT and CDR2 as FQNNGV. With V trimmed by 5 bases and J by 4 bases, 5 bases remained unmatched. The CDR3 has 14 amino acids. In nucleotides, the CDR3 is TGTGCCAGCAGCCTACAGACAGGGGGCACTGAAGCTTTCTTT. This translates into CASSLQTGGTEAFF.

The CDR3 is CASSLDPTYPGTGELFF. DNA for the CDR3: TGTGCCAGCAGCTTAGATCCGACGTACCCAGGTACCGGGGAGCTGTTTTTT. This chain links TRBV11-2 with TRBJ2-2; D not certain. The CDR3 runs to 17 residues. Trimming shortened V by 0 bases and J by 5 bases, and 16 bases separated the two germline ends. From germline, CDR1 is SGHAT and CDR2 FQNNGV.

With respect to this clonotype: The junction does not match germline at one end; this may be a read error. The chain employs TRBV11-2 and TRBJ2-2; either TRBD1 or TRBD2 may supply D (5 bases each). The germline V gene encodes CDR1 SGHAT and CDR2 FQNNGV. This CDR3 comprises 15 residues. The CDR3 here is CDSSLLRSDTGEQFF. Here the CDR3 DNA reads TGTGACAGCAGCTTACTCAGGTCGGACACCGGGGAGCAGTTTTTT.

Details on this clonotype: The junction does not match germline at one end; this may be a read error. The V gene is TRBV5-4, the J gene TRBJ2-5, with TRBD1 matching over 11 bases. From germline, CDR1 is SGHNT and CDR2 YYREEE (reference sequence). The CDR3 loop spans 15 amino acids. CDR3 in amino acids: CVSILDRGLGETQYF. CDR3 nucleotide sequence: TGTGTCAGCATCTTGGACAGGGGGCTAGGGGAGACCCAGTACTTC.

This clonotype has ten or more counts. The J gene is TRBJ2-7, the V gene TRBV13; no firm D call. The germline V and J ends were trimmed by 2 bases and 5 bases, with 22 bases remaining between them. The CDR3 has 17 amino acids. CDR1 is PRHDT, CDR2 FYEKMQ, per germline (reference sequence). CDR3 DNA sequence: TGTGCCAGCAGCTTACGGGCCGTCAATTTAGGGAACCACGAGCAGTACTTC. Amino acids: CASSLRAVNLGNHEQYF.

A remark on this clonotype: One end of the junction varies from germline; a read error may be responsible. The chain recombines TRBV6-5 with TRBJ2-2, with D uncertain. This CDR3 has 15 amino acids. Germline loops: CDR1 MNHEY, CDR2 SVGAGI. The CDR3 DNA reads TGTGTCAGCAGTTGCACAGTGGACGGCACCGGGGAGCTGTTTTTT. It yields the protein CVSSCTVDGTGELFF.

This clonotype has a count of ten or more. CDR3 sequence: CASSFMEAHTDTQYF. CDR3 nucleotide sequence: TGTGCCAGCAGTTTTATGGAGGCCCACACAGATACGCAGTATTTT. The chain uses TRBV12-3 or TRBV12-4 and TRBJ2-3; D is possibly TRBD2 (5 bases). This CDR3 spans 15 amino acids. V lost 3 bases and J 2 bases, leaving 12 bases between the germline ends.

The chain combines TRBV10-3 with TRBJ2-4, with TRBD2 matching 10 bases. Germline V gene data show CDR1 as ENHRY and CDR2 as SYGVKD. This CDR3 has 16 amino acids. Germline trimming cut 4 bases from V and 8 bases from J; bases unmatched to any gene: 11. CDR3 bases: TGTGCCATCAGTGGGCAGCTAGCGGGAGAGGCAGACATTCAGTACTTC. This translates into CAISGQLAGEADIQYF.

About this clonotype: This could be a read error, since a much larger clone is one nucleotide away. The chain employs TRBV4-1 and TRBJ2-7, with TRBD2 as a possible D gene (6 bases). The CDR3 has 17 amino acids. Germline V gene sequence: CDR1 MGHRA, CDR2 YSYEKL. CDR3 in amino acids: CASSQLGETSRSYKQYF. CDR3 bases: TGCGCCAGCAGCCAGCTGGGAGAAACTAGCAGGAGCTACAAGCAGTACTTC.

This clonotype was recorded at least ten times. V gene TRBV19 combines with J gene TRBJ2-1; possibly TRBD1 for D (6 bases). The V gene's germline CDR1 is LNHDA and CDR2 SQIVND (reference sequence). CDR3 size: 13 residues. Between the trimmed V and J ends, which lost 5 bases and 4 bases, there was a span of 9 bases. The CDR3 reads CASSSQGYNEQFF. The CDR3 DNA is TGTGCCAGTAGTTCCCAGGGGTACAATGAGCAGTTCTTC.

This chain connects TRBV10-2 to TRBJ1-1; D gene unclear. V lost 4 bases, J lost 3 bases, and 12 bases lay in between. CDR1 and CDR2 (germline): WSHSY, SAAADI. This CDR3 has 14 amino acids. The CDR3: CASSGWAGDTEAFF. CDR3 in DNA: TGCGCCAGCAGTGGATGGGCTGGGGACACTGAAGCTTTCTTT.

The chain is built from TRBV6-1 and TRBJ2-7, with TRBD2 as a possible D gene (6 bases). Germline loops: CDR1 MNHNS, CDR2 SASEGT. The CDR3 is made up of 13 amino acids. CDR3 region: CASGLDESYEQYF. As DNA, the CDR3 is TGTGCTAGCGGTCTCGATGAATCCTACGAGCAGTACTTC.

A single count supports this clonotype. Compared with germline, one end of the junction differs, possibly owing to a read error. This chain links TRBV4-1 with TRBJ2-1, with D possibly matching TRBD1 (6 bases). The CDR3 totals 16 residues. CDR1 and CDR2 from the germline V gene are MGHRA and YSYEKL. CDR3: CASSHSGTSGDNGQFF. The CDR3 DNA reads TGCGCCAGCAGCCATTCCGGGACAAGCGGTGACAATGGGCAGTTCTTC.

A word on this clonotype: A much larger clone differs from this one at a single base, so this may be a read error. The chain has TRBV7-9 and TRBJ1-1; TRBD1 is a possible D gene (6 bases). Germline CDR1 reads SEHNR; CDR2 reads FQNEAQ (reference sequence). The CDR3 extends over 13 amino acids. Trimming took 5 bases from V and 7 from J, leaving 14 bases between them. CDR3 sequence: CASSPRQGGEAFF. DNA of the CDR3: TGTGCCAGCAGCCCAAGACAAGGGGGTGAAGCTTTCTTT.

With regard to this clonotype: This may come from a read error, since a much larger clone is one base off. The gene calls are TRBV7-4 and TRBJ2-1, with D possibly being TRBD2 (6 bases). The CDR3 length is 16 residues. Germline-derived CDR1 and CDR2 are SGHVT and SQSDAQ. V lost 5 bases and J lost 6, with 20 bases in between. CDR3 region: CASSTPVLAFPNEQFF. In nucleotides, the CDR3 is TGTGCCAGCAGCACCCCGGTACTAGCCTTCCCCAATGAGCAGTTCTTC.